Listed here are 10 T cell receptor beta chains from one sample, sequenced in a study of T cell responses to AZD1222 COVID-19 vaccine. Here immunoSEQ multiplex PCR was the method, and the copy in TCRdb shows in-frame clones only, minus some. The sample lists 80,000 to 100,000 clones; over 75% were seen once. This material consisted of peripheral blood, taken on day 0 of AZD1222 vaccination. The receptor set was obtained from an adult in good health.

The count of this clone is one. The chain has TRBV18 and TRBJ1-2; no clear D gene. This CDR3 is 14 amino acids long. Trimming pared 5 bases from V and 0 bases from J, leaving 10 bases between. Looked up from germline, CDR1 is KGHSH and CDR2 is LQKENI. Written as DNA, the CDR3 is TGTGCCAGCTCAGTCCAGAATACTAACTATGGCTACACCTTC. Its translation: CASSVQNTNYGYTF.

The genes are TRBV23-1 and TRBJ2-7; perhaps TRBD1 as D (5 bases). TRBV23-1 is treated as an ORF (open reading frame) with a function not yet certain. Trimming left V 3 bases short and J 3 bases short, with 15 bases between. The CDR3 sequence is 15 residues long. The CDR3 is CASSHPGDRFYEQYF. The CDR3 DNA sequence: TGCGCCAGCAGTCACCCGGGCGACAGATTCTACGAGCAGTACTTC.

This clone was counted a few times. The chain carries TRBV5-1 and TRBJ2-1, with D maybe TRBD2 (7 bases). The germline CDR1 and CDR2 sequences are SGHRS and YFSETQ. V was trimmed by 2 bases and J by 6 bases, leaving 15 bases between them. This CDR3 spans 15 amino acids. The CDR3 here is CASSFFGGPGNEQFF. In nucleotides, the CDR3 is TGCGCCAGCAGCTTTTTCGGGGGGCCAGGCAATGAGCAGTTCTTC.

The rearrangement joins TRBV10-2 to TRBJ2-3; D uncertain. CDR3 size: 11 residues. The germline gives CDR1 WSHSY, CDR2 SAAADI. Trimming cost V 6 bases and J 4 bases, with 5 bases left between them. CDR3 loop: CASSASDTQYF. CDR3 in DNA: TGCGCCAGCAGCGCCTCAGATACGCAGTATTTT.

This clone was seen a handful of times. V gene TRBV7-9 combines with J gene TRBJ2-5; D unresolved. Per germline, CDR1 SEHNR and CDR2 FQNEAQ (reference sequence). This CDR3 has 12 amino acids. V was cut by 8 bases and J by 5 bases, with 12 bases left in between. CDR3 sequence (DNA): TGTGCCAGCCAGACGTACCGGGAGACCCAGTACTTC. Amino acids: CASQTYRETQYF.

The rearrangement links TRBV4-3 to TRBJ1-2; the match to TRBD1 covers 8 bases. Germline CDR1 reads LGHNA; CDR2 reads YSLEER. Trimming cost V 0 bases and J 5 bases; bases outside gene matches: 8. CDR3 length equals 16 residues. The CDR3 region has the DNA TGCGCCAGCAGCCAAGAAACAGGGGGATCGGAGTATGGCTACACCTTC. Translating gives CASSQETGGSEYGYTF.

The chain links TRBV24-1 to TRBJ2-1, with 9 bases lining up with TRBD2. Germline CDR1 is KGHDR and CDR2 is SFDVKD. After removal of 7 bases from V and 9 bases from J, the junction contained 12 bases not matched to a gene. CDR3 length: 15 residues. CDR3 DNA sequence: TGTGCCACCAGCGGGACTAGCCCCTATTCCATTGAGCAGTTCTTC. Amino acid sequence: CATSGTSPYSIEQFF.

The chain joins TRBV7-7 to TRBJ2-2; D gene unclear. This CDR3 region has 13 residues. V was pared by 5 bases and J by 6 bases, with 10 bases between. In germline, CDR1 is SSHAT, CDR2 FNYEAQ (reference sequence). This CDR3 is CASSPSAAGELFF. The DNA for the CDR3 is TGTGCCAGCAGCCCCTCCGCGGCCGGGGAGCTGTTTTTT.

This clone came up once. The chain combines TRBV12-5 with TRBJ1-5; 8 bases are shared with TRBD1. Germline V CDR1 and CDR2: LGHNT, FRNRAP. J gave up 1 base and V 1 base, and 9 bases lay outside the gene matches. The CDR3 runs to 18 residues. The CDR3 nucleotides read TGTGCTAGTGGTTTGGCCCTCGACAGGGGTCGGAGCAATCAGCCCCAGCATTTT. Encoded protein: CASGLALDRGRSNQPQHF.

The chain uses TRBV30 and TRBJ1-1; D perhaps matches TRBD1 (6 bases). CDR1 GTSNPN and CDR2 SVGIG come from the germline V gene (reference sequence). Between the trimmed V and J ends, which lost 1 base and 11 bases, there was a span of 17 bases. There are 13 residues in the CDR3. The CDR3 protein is CAWSGYEAGAAFF. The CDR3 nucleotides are TGTGCCTGGAGTGGATATGAGGCAGGGGCGGCTTTCTTT.